This passage covers 21 T cell receptor beta chains from one sample sequenced in a study of human T cells and chemical hapten exposure (dated by TCRdb to the early 2020s). Library method: RACE. Reads for this sample came from a NextSeq 500. The raw public reads went through TCRdb reprocessing: fastp at Q25, MiXCR clone calling, in-frame beta chains kept. Identical CDR3 protein sequences are pooled into one entry, listed with their most common genes and DNA. The sample table holds about 54,000 distinct CDR3 sequences, of which about 10% were seen once. More than 1.5% of the sample belongs to the ten largest clones. Reading the label with the study, this specimen's time point is: patch test 2, 6 weeks after DPC sensitization. The treatment or condition label on this specimen signifies: therapeutic diphenylcyclopropenone sensitization with weekly scalp DPC. Sequenced here: whole blood, sampled in connection with sensitization to the hapten diphenylcyclopropenone (DPC). The receptors come from a woman aged 45-60 years with alopecia areata. Some clones in this sample may be carry-over from other donors' samples.

The genes are TRBV28 and TRBJ1-2; 7 nucleotides align to TRBD1. This CDR3 contains 13 residues. Germline values: CDR1 MDHEN, CDR2 SYDVKM. Trimming at V came to 2 bases and at J to 4 bases, leaving 1 base not matched to a gene. The DNA of the CDR3 is TGTGCCAGCAGTTTACCAGGGGGCTATGGCTACACCTTC. Protein: CASSLPGGYGYTF.

Details on this clonotype: The junction shows a germline mismatch at one end, possibly a read error. The rearrangement uses TRBV7-7 and TRBJ2-2; D gene unclear. Germline lookup yields CDR1 SSHAT and CDR2 FNYEAQ (reference sequence). The CDR3 sequence is 14 residues long. CDR3 nucleotides: TGTGCTAGCAGCTCCCATTTGGACACCGGGGAGCTGTTTTTT. This encodes CASSSHLDTGELFF.

This clonotype was seen more than once but under ten times. The chain couples TRBV18 to TRBJ1-1, with D uncertain. The CDR3 is made up of 14 amino acids. V dropped 3 bases and J dropped 4 bases, with 12 bases sitting between them. Germline V CDR1 and CDR2: KGHSH, LQKENI. Here the CDR3 reads CASSPGRLGTEAFF. CDR3 sequence (DNA): TGTGCCAGCTCACCGGGGAGGTTGGGCACTGAAGCTTTCTTT.

This clonotype has more than one count but fewer than ten. CDR3 in DNA: TGTGCCAGTAGCGGGGCCTCCTACAATGAGCAGTTCTTC. Translated, it gives CASSGASYNEQFF. This chain links TRBV28 with TRBJ2-1; TRBD2 matches 8 bases. Looked up from germline, CDR1 is MDHEN and CDR2 is SYDVKM. The CDR3 is 13 residues long. Trimming took 9 bases from V and 0 from J; bases not matched to a gene: 1.

This clonotype was detected only a few times. The rearrangement links TRBV28 to TRBJ2-5, with D unresolved. Between the trimmed V and J ends, which lost 6 bases and 0 bases, there was a span of 8 bases. The CDR3 extends over 13 amino acids. Germline CDR1 reads MDHEN; CDR2 reads SYDVKM. The CDR3 loop reads CASRPGYQETQYF. The CDR3 DNA reads as TGTGCCAGCAGACCCGGTTACCAAGAGACCCAGTACTTC.

Many counts were recorded for this clonotype. The chain combines TRBV5-1 with TRBJ1-1; no reliable D call. Trimming removed 10 bases from V and 1 base from J, with 20 bases in between. This CDR3 comprises 15 residues. Germline lookup yields CDR1 SGHRS and CDR2 YFSETQ. The CDR3 DNA reads TGCGCCCATGGTCCCGGCGGGCAGGCGAACACTGAAGCTTTCTTT. Amino acids: CAHGPGGQANTEAFF.

The table lists this clonotype with a few counts. V usage is TRBV4-2 and J usage is TRBJ2-3, with no clear D. V dropped 0 bases and J dropped 6 bases, with 13 bases sitting between them. This CDR3 comprises 15 residues. The germline V gene encodes CDR1 LGHNA and CDR2 YNFKEQ. CDR3 in amino acids: CASSQDFRVSDTQYF. CDR3 DNA sequence: TGTGCCAGCAGCCAAGATTTCCGGGTTTCGGATACGCAGTATTTT.

The rearrangement links TRBV28 to TRBJ1-5; 7 bases are shared with TRBD1. The CDR3 covers 14 residues. Germline lookup yields CDR1 MDHEN and CDR2 SYDVKM. Germline trimming cut 6 bases from V and 6 bases from J; bases unmatched to any gene: 8. CDR3: CASSRQGGGQPQHF. DNA for the CDR3: TGTGCCAGCAGCCGACAGGGCGGAGGTCAGCCCCAGCATTTT. The full variable domain, completed using reference TRBV28 and TRBJ1-5, is DVKVTQSSRYLVKRTGEKVFLECVQDMDHENMFWYRQDPGLGLRLIYFSYDVKMKEKGDIPEGYSVSREKKERFSLILESASTNQTSMYLCASSRQGGGQPQHFGDGTRLSIL.

This chain uses TRBV29-1 with TRBJ2-5; possible D gene TRBD1, 5 bases. CDR3 size: 13 residues. Germline CDR1 and CDR2: SQVTM and ANQGSEA. Trimming took 7 bases from V and 3 from J, leaving 15 bases between them. The CDR3 DNA is TGCAGCGCAACCCCGGACACCAAAGAGACCCAGTACTTC. It yields the protein CSATPDTKETQYF.

This rearrangement joins TRBV27 to TRBJ1-1; 8 nucleotides align to TRBD1. The CDR3 loop spans 13 amino acids. J lost 11 bases, V lost 3 bases, and 8 bases had no gene match. Germline V gene lookup returns CDR1 MNHEY and CDR2 SMNVEV (reference sequence). CDR3 sequence (DNA): TGTGCCAGCAGTTTCCGGGACAGGAATCGGGCTTTCTTT. It specifies CASSFRDRNRAFF.

This clonotype was seen repeatedly, ten times or more. The chain combines TRBV27 with TRBJ2-3; D remains unclear. Germline loops: CDR1 MNHEY, CDR2 SMNVEV (reference sequence). There are 13 residues in the CDR3. V was shortened by 5 bases and J by 2 bases, with 8 bases between the two germline ends. The CDR3 DNA follows: TGTGCCAGCAGTCACCGGATCACAGATACGCAGTATTTT. Its translation: CASSHRITDTQYF.

V is TRBV28 and J is TRBJ1-3; 9 positions agree with TRBD1. Trimming cost V 9 bases and J 4 bases; bases outside gene matches: 7. There are 14 residues in the CDR3. CDR1 and CDR2 from the germline V gene are MDHEN and SYDVKM. The CDR3 DNA is TGTGCCAGTGCGGGACAGGGCGAGGGAAACACCATATATTTT. Protein: CASAGQGEGNTIYF.

The sample holds many counts of this clonotype. The chain joins TRBV12-3 or TRBV12-4 to TRBJ1-1; 7 bases are a match to TRBD1. Trimming removed 2 bases from V and 3 bases from J; junction bases left unmatched: 0. This CDR3 contains 13 residues. The CDR3 here is CASSLQGDTEAFF. Written as DNA, the CDR3 is TGTGCCAGCAGTTTACAGGGGGACACTGAAGCTTTCTTT.

The chain uses TRBV28 and TRBJ2-3; D may be TRBD1 (6 bases). The CDR3 has 13 amino acids. In germline, CDR1 is MDHEN, CDR2 SYDVKM. V gave up 1 base and J gave up 7 bases, with 9 bases separating them. As DNA, the CDR3 is TGTGCCAGCAGTTTATTCAGGGGCAATACGCAGTATTTT. Translation: CASSLFRGNTQYF.

This clonotype showed up just a few times. One end of the junction does not line up with germline, which may come from a read error. The rearrangement links TRBV5-1 to TRBJ2-1, with 9 bases matching TRBD2. Germline V CDR1 and CDR2: SGHRS, YFSETQ. The CDR3 is 12 residues long. This chain's CDR3 is CASSLDSGSEDF. CDR3 DNA: TGCGCCAGCAGCTTGGATAGCGGGAGTGAGGACTTC.

A few counts support this clonotype. J is TRBJ2-2 and V is TRBV28, with D possibly being TRBD2 (6 bases). Between the trimmed V and J ends, which lost 7 bases and 3 bases, there was a span of 15 bases. The CDR3 is 15 residues long. The germline V gene has CDR1 MDHEN and CDR2 SYDVKM. The CDR3 loop reads CASTPGWGDTGELFF. CDR3 coding DNA: TGTGCCAGCACTCCCGGGTGGGGGGACACCGGGGAGCTGTTTTTT.

This clonotype was observed a few times. The chain joins TRBV3-1 to TRBJ1-2; D remains ambiguous. This CDR3 comprises 11 residues. The germline V gene encodes CDR1 LGHDT and CDR2 YNNKEL (reference sequence). With 1 base removed from V and 8 bases from J, the gap between germline ends came to 5 bases. The CDR3 is CASSQGGGYTF. The CDR3 bases are TGTGCCAGCAGCCAAGGAGGAGGCTACACCTTC.

Ten or more counts support this clonotype. The chain joins TRBV5-5 to TRBJ1-1; unclear D gene. The V gene lost 4 bases and the J gene lost 4 bases, with 8 bases spanning the gap. From germline, CDR1 is SGHKS and CDR2 YYEKEE (reference sequence). The CDR3 totals 12 residues. CDR3 sequence: CASSRSGTEAFF. DNA of the CDR3: TGTGCCAGCAGCAGATCGGGCACTGAAGCTTTCTTT.

This clonotype has a count of ten or more. This chain links TRBV12-3 or TRBV12-4 with TRBJ1-2; 9 bases map to TRBD1. The CDR3 consists of 16 residues. The J segment lost 6 bases and the V segment lost 3 bases, leaving 11 bases of the junction unmatched. The CDR3 nucleotides are TGTGCCAGCAGTTTCTGGCCTTCGGACAGGGGCCATGGCTACACCTTC. This encodes CASSFWPSDRGHGYTF.

This clonotype was detected only a few times. This rearrangement joins TRBV29-1 to TRBJ1-2; D is perhaps TRBD1 (5 bases). The CDR3 runs to 11 residues. Looked up from germline, CDR1 is SQVTM and CDR2 is ANQGSEA. Trimming left V 5 bases short and J 8 bases short, with 12 bases between. For the CDR3, the DNA is TGCAGCGTTAGGGGAGAGAAGGGCTACACCTTC. This encodes CSVRGEKGYTF.

The chain is built from TRBV5-1 and TRBJ1-1, with a tentative D call TRBD1 (5 bases). This CDR3 contains 12 residues. Per the germline V gene, CDR1 is SGHRS and CDR2 is YFSETQ. Trimming took 3 bases from V and 6 from J, leaving 9 bases between them. The DNA for the CDR3 is TGCGCCAGCAGCTGGGACGGGCCTGAAGCTTTCTTT. Residues: CASSWDGPEAFF.